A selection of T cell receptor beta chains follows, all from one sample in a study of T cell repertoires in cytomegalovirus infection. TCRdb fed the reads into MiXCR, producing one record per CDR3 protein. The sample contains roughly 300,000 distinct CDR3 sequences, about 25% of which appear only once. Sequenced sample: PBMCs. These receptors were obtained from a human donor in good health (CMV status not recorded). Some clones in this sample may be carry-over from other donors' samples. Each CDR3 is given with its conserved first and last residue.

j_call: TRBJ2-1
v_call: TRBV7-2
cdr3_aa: CASSFFDEQFF

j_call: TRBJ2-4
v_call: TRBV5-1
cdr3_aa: CASSLATQLNIQYF

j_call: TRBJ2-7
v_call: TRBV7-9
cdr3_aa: CASSFRDRVFNEQYF

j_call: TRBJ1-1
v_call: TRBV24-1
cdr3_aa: CATSDPGQGISEAFF

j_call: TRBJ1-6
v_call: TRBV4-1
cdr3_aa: CASSQGQGSSYNSPLHF

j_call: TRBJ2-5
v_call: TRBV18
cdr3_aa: CASSPGPGQGKETQYF

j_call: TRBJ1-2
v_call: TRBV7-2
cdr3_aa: CASSFSAGDRYGYTF

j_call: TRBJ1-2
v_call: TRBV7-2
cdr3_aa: CASSSSGYGYTF

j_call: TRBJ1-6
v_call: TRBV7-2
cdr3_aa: CASSLWGNSPLHF

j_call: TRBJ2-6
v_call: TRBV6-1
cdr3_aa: CASGNIAGANVLTF

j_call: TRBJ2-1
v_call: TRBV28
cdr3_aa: CASTPGQYNEQFF

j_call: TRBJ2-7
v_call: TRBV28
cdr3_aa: CASAGPLKQYF

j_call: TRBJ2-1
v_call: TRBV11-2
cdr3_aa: CASSLERHYSYNEQFF

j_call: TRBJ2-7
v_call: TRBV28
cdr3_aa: CASSFSGRAHEQYF

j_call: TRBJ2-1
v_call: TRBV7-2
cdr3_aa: CASSLLAGVGNEQFF

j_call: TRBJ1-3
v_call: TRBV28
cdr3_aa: CASREQGETGNTIYF

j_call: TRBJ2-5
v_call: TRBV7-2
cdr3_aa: CASSLRHRGETQYF

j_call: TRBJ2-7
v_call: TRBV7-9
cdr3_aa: CASTGTGYYEQYF

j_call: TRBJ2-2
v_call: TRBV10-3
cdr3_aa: CAISESVEGSLNTGELFF

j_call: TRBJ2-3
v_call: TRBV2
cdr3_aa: CASSEARTGGEATQYF

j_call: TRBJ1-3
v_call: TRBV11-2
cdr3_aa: CASSLEPDTIYF

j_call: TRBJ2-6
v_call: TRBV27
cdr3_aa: CASSLTSGRTGANVLTF

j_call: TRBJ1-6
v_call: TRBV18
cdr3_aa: CASSPMGQGALFSPLHF

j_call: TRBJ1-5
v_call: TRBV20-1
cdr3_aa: CSAHDWGYQPQHF

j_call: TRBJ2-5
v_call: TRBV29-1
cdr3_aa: CSVEALDNQETQYF